This T cell receptor beta chain derives from a study of T cell repertoires in cytomegalovirus infection. This CDR3 is built from 12 residues. Looked up from germline, CDR1 is LNHDA and CDR2 is SQIVND (reference sequence). Trimming at V came to 2 bases and at J to 12 bases, leaving 4 bases not matched to a gene. Worth noting for this clonotype: Its antigen is still unknown.

TCRdb reprocessed the reads with MiXCR, giving one entry per CDR3 protein. The repertoire holds hundreds of thousands of distinct CDR3 sequences, with less than 40% as singletons. General observations from the study: Identification of carriers of CMV plus the relevant HLA was performed using cumulative public TCR beta family frequency. Dominant in the ex vivo response were TCR beta clonotypes restricted by HLA-C and specific for CMV.

The sample consisted of PBMCs. V usage is TRBV19 and J usage is TRBJ2-1; TRBD1 agrees at 7 bases. This clonotype originated in a human donor in good health (CMV status not recorded). Some clones in this sample may be carry-over from other donors' samples. The CDR3 here is CASSITGVVQFF. The CDR3, as DNA: TGTGCCAGTAGTATAACAGGGGTTGTGCAGTTCTTC.